The rows below give T cell receptor beta chains drawn from one sample of a study of shared clonotypes between healthy human individuals. The protocol was immunoSEQ multiplex PCR, while the TCRdb copy is restricted to in-frame clones and leaves out a portion. The sample has a few million clones, about nine tenths seen once. Sequencing input: naive CD4+ T cells from PBMCs. These receptor sequences come from a man between 18 and 29 years old in good health. Some clones in this sample may be carry-over from other donors' samples. The CDR3 runs from the conserved cysteine through the conserved F or W. Fields, in order: D gene, J gene, V gene, clone size, CDR3 DNA, CDR3 protein. The D gene is left open where the match is weak. The listing skips clone size in some rows; elsewhere it reads once, few, many or a size class.

d_call: -
j_call: TRBJ2-1
v_call: TRBV27
clone_size: -
cdr3_nt: TGTGCCAGCAGTTTAGACACCGGAGGTAGGGATGAGCAGTTCTTC
cdr3_aa: CASSLDTGGRDEQFF

d_call: -
j_call: TRBJ2-3
v_call: TRBV10-3
clone_size: -
cdr3_nt: TGTGCCTCCCGCGGAGGAGATACGCAGTATTTT
cdr3_aa: CASRGGDTQYF

d_call: TRBD1
j_call: TRBJ1-1
v_call: TRBV5-1
clone_size: few
cdr3_nt: TGCGCCAGCAGATTGCAATCGACAGGGACTGAAGCTTTCTTT
cdr3_aa: CASRLQSTGTEAFF

d_call: TRBD1
j_call: TRBJ1-5
v_call: TRBV28
clone_size: -
cdr3_nt: TGTGCCAGCAGGCAACAGGGGGCGCCCAATCAGCCCCAGCATTTT
cdr3_aa: CASRQQGAPNQPQHF

d_call: TRBD2
j_call: TRBJ2-1
v_call: TRBV28
clone_size: -
cdr3_nt: TGTGCCAGCAGCGGGTGGGGGATCGAAAGCGGGATCCCCTCCTACAATGAGCAGTTCTTC
cdr3_aa: CASSGWGIESGIPSYNEQFF

d_call: -
j_call: TRBJ2-1
v_call: TRBV9
clone_size: -
cdr3_nt: TGTGCCAGCAGCGTAGGGGAGGGGGCTGAGCAGTTCTTC
cdr3_aa: CASSVGEGAEQFF

d_call: TRBD1
j_call: TRBJ2-2
v_call: TRBV2
clone_size: -
cdr3_nt: TGTGCCAGCAGGGGACAGGGAGGGAACACCGGGGAGCTGTTTTTT
cdr3_aa: CASRGQGGNTGELFF

d_call: -
j_call: TRBJ2-2
v_call: TRBV7-8
clone_size: once
cdr3_nt: TGTGCCAGCAGCTTATGGGGACCCCTGAAGGTTAAGCCCCGGGACACCGGGGAGCTGTTTTTT
cdr3_aa: CASSLWGPLKVKPRDTGELFF

d_call: -
j_call: TRBJ2-1
v_call: TRBV9
clone_size: -
cdr3_nt: TGTGCCAGCAGCGTGGGTGGTGCGCCCGCTTTCAATGAGCAGTTCTTC
cdr3_aa: CASSVGGAPAFNEQFF

d_call: TRBD1
j_call: TRBJ1-2
v_call: TRBV7-8
clone_size: -
cdr3_nt: TGTGCCAGCAGCTTAAGCACCGGGACAGCGTTTTTTACCTTC
cdr3_aa: CASSLSTGTAFFTF